This T cell receptor (beta chain) stems from a study of blood T cells in healthy people across ages. V was clipped by 6 bases and J by 5 bases, with 13 bases between them. CDR3 size: 13 residues. A second roughly 6 to 12 cycle PCR used barcoded and J-beta primers. TCRdb used MiXCR to reprocess the 5' RACE reads, holding one entry per CDR3 protein. The data contain approximately 800,000 distinct CDR3 sequences, roughly 50% of them singletons. The TCR comes from a man between 35 and 55 years old in good health. Sequenced sample: blood. The V gene is TRBV12-3 or TRBV12-4, the J gene TRBJ2-5, with D tentatively TRBD1 (5 bases). CDR3 in amino acids: CASRIGVGETQYF. CDR3 DNA: TGTGCCAGCAGGATAGGGGTGGGGGAGACCCAGTACTTC.